Shown below are 6 T cell receptor beta chains from a single sample sequenced in a study of blood T cell repertoires in COVID-19. TCRdb keeps only in-frame clones here, not all; method: immunoSEQ multiplex PCR. In the table there are roughly 100,000 clones, around 88% of which are singletons. The specimen was peripheral blood. These receptors were obtained from a human donor in a cohort sampled during active COVID-19.

The chain links TRBV27 to TRBJ2-1; D gene uncertain. The ends were cut back, 0 bases at V and 0 bases at J, with 12 bases in the middle. This CDR3 spans 17 amino acids. Germline assignment: CDR1 MNHEY and CDR2 SMNVEV (reference sequence). CDR3 sequence reads: CASSLSASPSSYNEQFF. The CDR3 DNA sequence: TGTGCCAGCAGTTTATCGGCTAGTCCTAGCTCCTACAATGAGCAGTTCTTC.

J is TRBJ2-7 and V is TRBV19; unclear D gene. The germline V gene encodes CDR1 LNHDA and CDR2 SQIVND (reference sequence). Trimming stripped 7 bases from V and 7 bases from J, with 11 bases between. CDR3 length: 11 residues. DNA for the CDR3: TGTGCCAGTACTGCCGAACAAGAGCAGTACTTC. Translated, it gives CASTAEQEQYF.

This chain joins TRBV6-5 and TRBJ2-3; D remains unclear. Trimming stripped 8 bases from V and 4 bases from J, with 16 bases between. Germline lookup yields CDR1 MNHEY and CDR2 SVGAGI. The CDR3 loop spans 14 amino acids. The CDR3 nucleotides read TGTGCCAGCGCCCCGGGTTTTGAGGCAGATACGCAGTATTTT. Protein product: CASAPGFEADTQYF.

CDR3 residues: CASSPSGLSGRAHSYF. CDR3 coding DNA: TGTGCCAGCAGTCCCTCCGGGCTTAGCGGGAGGGCCCATTCGTACTTC. This chain uses TRBV6-6 with TRBJ2-7; 11 nucleotides match TRBD2. The ends lost 5 bases at V and 12 bases at J; junction bases unmatched: 18. Germline lookup yields CDR1 MNHNY and CDR2 SVGAGI (reference sequence). The CDR3 is 16 residues long.

V is TRBV4-1 and J is TRBJ1-2; D call uncertain. Germline loops: CDR1 MGHRA, CDR2 YSYEKL. Deletions cut 0 bases from V and 8 bases from J, with 13 bases between. The CDR3 spans 14 residues. The DNA of the CDR3 is TGCGCCAGCAGCCAAGATTCGGGTCTGAGCGGCTACACCTTC. It encodes CASSQDSGLSGYTF.

The CDR3 DNA reads as TGTGCCAGTAGTTCCTTAGCGGGATCGACCTACGAGCAGTACTTC. It yields the protein CASSSLAGSTYEQYF. The chain links TRBV19 to TRBJ2-7; 8 positions match TRBD2. CDR3 length equals 15 residues. Germline loops: CDR1 LNHDA, CDR2 SQIVND (reference sequence). V lost 5 bases, J lost 2 bases, and 8 bases stayed unmatched.